The table lists the clone carrying this T cell receptor (beta chain) with a count of one. Its specificity is not known. Per germline, CDR1 WSHSY and CDR2 SAAADI. The CDR3 runs 18 residues. Trimming removed 5 bases at V and 1 base at J, with 23 bases between. This sample is drawn from a study of T cell responses to AZD1222 COVID-19 vaccine. General study results and limits: Per reports, nearly half of all spike-specific TCRs target regions that are unmutated in variants. Baseline serostatus was positive in only a handful of AZD1222 recipients.

Method: immunoSEQ multiplex PCR; TCRdb's copy keeps in-frame clones and lacks some. The table shows around 150,000 clones, with roughly 88% occurring only once. The rearrangement joins TRBV10-2 to TRBJ1-1, with D possibly matching TRBD1 (5 bases). Sequences were derived from peripheral blood, sampled 28 days after the second AZD1222 dose. The receptor's source is an adult who received the AZD1222 COVID-19 vaccine. The CDR3 sequence is CASSKGGDRISRNTEAFF. The CDR3 DNA reads TGCGCCAGCAGTAAAGGAGGAGACAGAATTTCCAGGAACACTGAAGCTTTCTTT.